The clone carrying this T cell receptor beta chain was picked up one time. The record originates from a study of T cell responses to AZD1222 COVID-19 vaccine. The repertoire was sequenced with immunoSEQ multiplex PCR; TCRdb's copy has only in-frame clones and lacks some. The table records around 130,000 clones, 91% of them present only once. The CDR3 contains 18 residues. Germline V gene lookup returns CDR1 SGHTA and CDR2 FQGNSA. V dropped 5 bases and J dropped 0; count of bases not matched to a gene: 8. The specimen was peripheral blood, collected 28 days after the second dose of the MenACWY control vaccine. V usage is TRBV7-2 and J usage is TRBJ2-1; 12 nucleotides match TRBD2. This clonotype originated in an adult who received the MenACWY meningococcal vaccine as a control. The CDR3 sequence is CASSRTSGTQSSYNEQFF. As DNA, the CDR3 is TGTGCCAGCAGCCGGACTAGCGGGACCCAGAGCTCCTACAATGAGCAGTTCTTC.